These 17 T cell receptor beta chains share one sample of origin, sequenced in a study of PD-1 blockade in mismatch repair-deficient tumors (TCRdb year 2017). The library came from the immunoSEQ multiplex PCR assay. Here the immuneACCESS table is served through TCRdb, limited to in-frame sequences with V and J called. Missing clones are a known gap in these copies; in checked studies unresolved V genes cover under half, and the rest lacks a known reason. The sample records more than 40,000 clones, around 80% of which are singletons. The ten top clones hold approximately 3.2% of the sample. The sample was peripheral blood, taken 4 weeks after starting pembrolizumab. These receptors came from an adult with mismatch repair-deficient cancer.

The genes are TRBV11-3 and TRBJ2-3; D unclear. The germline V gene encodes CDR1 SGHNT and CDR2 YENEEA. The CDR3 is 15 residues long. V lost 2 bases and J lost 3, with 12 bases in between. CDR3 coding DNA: TGTGCCAGCAGCTTAACTACTATCACGACAGATACGCAGTATTTT. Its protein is CASSLTTITTDTQYF.

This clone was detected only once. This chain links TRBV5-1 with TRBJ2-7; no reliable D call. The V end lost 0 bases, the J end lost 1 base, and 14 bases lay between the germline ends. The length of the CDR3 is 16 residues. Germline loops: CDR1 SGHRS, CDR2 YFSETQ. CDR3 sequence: CASSLARASPSYEQYF. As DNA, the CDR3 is TGCGCCAGCAGCTTGGCCCGAGCATCTCCTTCCTACGAGCAGTACTTC.

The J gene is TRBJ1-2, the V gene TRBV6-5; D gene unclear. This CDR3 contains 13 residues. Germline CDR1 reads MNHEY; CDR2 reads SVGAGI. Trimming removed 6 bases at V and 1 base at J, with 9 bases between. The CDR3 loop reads CASSLRNNYGYTF. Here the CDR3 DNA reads TGTGCCAGCAGCCTCAGAAATAACTATGGCTACACCTTC.

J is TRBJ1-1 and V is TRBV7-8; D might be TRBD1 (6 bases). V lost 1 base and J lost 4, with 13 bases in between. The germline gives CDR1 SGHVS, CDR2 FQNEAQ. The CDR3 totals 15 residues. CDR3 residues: CASSLGVRGRTEAFF. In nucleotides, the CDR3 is TGTGCCAGCAGCTTAGGGGTCAGGGGACGCACTGAAGCTTTCTTT. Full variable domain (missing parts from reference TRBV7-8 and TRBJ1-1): GAGVSQSPRYKVAKRGQDVALRCDPISGHVSLFWYQQALGQGPEFLTYFQNEAQLDKSGLPSDRFFAERPEGSVSTLKIQRTQQEDSAVYLCASSLGVRGRTEAFFGQGTRLTVV.

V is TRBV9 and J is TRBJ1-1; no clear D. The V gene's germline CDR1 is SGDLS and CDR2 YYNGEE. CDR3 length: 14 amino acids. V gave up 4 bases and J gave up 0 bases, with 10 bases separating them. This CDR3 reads CASSPSRVNTEAFF. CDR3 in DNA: TGTGCCAGCAGCCCTAGTCGGGTGAACACTGAAGCTTTCTTT.

The CDR3 loop is CAWTPLATDTQYF. The CDR3 DNA is TGTGCCTGGACCCCTCTAGCGACAGATACGCAGTATTTT. The rearrangement joins TRBV30 to TRBJ2-3; weak D call: TRBD2 (6 bases). V was clipped by 4 bases and J by 3 bases, with 11 bases between them. The CDR3 is made up of 13 amino acids. Looked up from germline, CDR1 is GTSNPN and CDR2 is SVGIG (reference sequence).

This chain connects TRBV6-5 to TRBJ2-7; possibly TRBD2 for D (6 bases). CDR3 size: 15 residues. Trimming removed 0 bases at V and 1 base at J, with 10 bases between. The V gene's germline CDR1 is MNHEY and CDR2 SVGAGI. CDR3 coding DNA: TGTGCCAGCAGTTACTCGCGGGACGGGTCCTACGAGCAGTACTTC. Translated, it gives CASSYSRDGSYEQYF.

CDR3 bases: TGTGCCAGCAGCTTAGCTAGCGGGAGGGCCTTTGATGAGCAGTTCTTC. Translation: CASSLASGRAFDEQFF. The rearrangement links TRBV7-8 to TRBJ2-1, with 11 bases lining up with TRBD2. The length of the CDR3 is 16 residues. V was clipped by 0 bases and J by 8 bases; unmatched bases: 6. CDR1 and CDR2 (germline): SGHVS, FQNEAQ.

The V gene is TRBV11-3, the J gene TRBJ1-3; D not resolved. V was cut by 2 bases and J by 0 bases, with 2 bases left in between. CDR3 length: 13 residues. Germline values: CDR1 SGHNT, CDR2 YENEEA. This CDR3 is CASSLNSGNTIYF. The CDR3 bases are TGTGCCAGCAGCTTAAACTCTGGAAACACCATATATTTT.

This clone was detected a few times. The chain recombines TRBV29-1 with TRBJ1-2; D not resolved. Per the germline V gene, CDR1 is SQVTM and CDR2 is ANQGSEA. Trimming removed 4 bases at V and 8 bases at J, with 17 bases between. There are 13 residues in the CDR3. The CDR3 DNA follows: TGCAGCGTTGCCCAAACTGCGGCACGGGGCTACACCTTC. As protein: CSVAQTAARGYTF.

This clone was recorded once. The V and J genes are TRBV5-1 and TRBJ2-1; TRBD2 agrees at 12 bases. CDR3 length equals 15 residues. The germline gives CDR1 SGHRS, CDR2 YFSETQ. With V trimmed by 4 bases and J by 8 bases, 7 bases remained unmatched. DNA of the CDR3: TGCGCCAGCAGCGAGCTAGCGGGAGGGCCTGATGAGCAGTTCTTC. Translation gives CASSELAGGPDEQFF.

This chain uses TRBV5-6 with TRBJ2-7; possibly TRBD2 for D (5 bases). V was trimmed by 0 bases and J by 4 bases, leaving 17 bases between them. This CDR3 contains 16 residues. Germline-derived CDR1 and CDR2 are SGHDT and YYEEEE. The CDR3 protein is CASSLEGVVSPYEQYF. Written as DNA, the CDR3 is TGTGCCAGCAGCTTGGAGGGAGTGGTGTCCCCTTACGAGCAGTACTTC.

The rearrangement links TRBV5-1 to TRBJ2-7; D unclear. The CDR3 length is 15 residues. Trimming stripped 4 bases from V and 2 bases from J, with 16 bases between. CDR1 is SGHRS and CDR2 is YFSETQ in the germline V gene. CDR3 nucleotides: TGCGCCAGCAGCCCCTTCGGGCAGGTCACCTACGAGCAGTACTTC. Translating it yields CASSPFGQVTYEQYF.

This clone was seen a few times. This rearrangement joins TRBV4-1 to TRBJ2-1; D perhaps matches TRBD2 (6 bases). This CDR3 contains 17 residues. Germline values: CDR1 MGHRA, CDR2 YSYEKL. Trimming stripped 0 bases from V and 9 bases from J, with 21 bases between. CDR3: CASSQDTTDLSSVEQFF. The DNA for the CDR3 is TGCGCCAGCAGCCAAGATACCACCGATTTATCTAGCGTTGAGCAGTTCTTC.

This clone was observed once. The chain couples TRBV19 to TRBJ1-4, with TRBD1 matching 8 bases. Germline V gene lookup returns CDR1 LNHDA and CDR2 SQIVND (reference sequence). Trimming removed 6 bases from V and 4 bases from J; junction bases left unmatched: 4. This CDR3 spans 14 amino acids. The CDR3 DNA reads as TGTGCCAGTAGCCCGGGACAGGATAATGAAAAACTGTTTTTT. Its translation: CASSPGQDNEKLFF.

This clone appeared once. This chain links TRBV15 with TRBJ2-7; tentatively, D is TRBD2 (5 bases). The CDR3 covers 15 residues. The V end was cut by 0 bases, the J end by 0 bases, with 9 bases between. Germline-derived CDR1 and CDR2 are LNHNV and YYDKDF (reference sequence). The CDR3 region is CATSRDRGSSYEQYF. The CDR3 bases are TGTGCCACCAGCAGAGATCGGGGAAGCTCCTACGAGCAGTACTTC. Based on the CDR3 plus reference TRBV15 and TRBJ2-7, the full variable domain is DAMVIQNPRYQVTQFGKPVTLSCSQTLNHNVMYWYQQKSSQAPKLLFHYYDKDFNNEADTPDNFQSRRPNTSFCFLDIRSPGLGDTAMYLCATSRDRGSSYEQYFGPGTRLTVT.

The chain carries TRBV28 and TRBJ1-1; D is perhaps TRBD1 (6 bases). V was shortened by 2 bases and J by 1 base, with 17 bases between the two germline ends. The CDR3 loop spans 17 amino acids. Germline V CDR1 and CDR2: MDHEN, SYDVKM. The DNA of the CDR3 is TGTGCCAGCAGTTTAAACAGGGTAACCCGGCAGAACACTGAAGCTTTCTTT. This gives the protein CASSLNRVTRQNTEAFF.